These 23 T cell receptor beta chains were all obtained from the same sample, sequenced in a study of shared clonotypes between healthy human individuals. Method: immunoSEQ multiplex PCR; TCRdb's copy keeps in-frame clones and lacks some. The sample consists of some 2,400,000 clones, 95% of them appearing once. Material: naive CD4+ T cells sorted from blood. Specified subset: CD45RA+ positively selected. These receptors originate from a young man in good health.

The rearrangement uses TRBV21-1 and TRBJ2-3; no check of the table's D call, TRBD1, against the DNA was made. TRBV21-1 is a pseudogene locus. The CDR3 sequence is 15 residues long. The CDR3 region is CASSCLGPRSDTQYF. In DNA form, the CDR3 reads TGTGCCAGCAGTTGTTTGGGCCCCCGGTCAGATACGCAGTATTTT.

V gene TRBV5-1 combines with J gene TRBJ2-7; D perhaps matches TRBD1 (5 bases). This CDR3 contains 13 residues. Trimming removed 0 bases at V and 3 bases at J, with 7 bases between. Germline assignment: CDR1 SGHRS and CDR2 YFSETQ. The CDR3 here is CASSLEGDYEQYF. The CDR3 coding sequence is TGCGCCAGCAGCTTGGAAGGGGACTACGAGCAGTACTTC.

V and J are TRBV5-1 and TRBJ2-7; D may be TRBD2 (5 bases). V was trimmed by 0 bases and J by 7 bases, leaving 23 bases between them. Germline CDR1 SGHRS, CDR2 YFSETQ. CDR3 length: 17 amino acids. CDR3 sequence (DNA): TGCGCCAGCAGCTTGGTAGGTACGGGATCAGGCCGAGGGGAGCAGTACTTC. Its protein is CASSLVGTGSGRGEQYF.

The rearrangement joins TRBV11-2 to TRBJ2-1; 12 bases map to TRBD2. Per germline, CDR1 SGHAT and CDR2 FQNNGV. This CDR3 has 15 amino acids. The V segment lost 5 bases and the J segment 8 bases; nucleotides outside the gene matches: 7. The CDR3 here is CASSGLAGGPYEQFF. The CDR3 bases are TGTGCCAGCAGCGGTCTAGCGGGAGGGCCCTATGAGCAGTTCTTC. The whole variable domain, remainder taken from reference TRBV11-2 and TRBJ2-1, is EAGVAQSPRYKIIEKRQSVAFWCNPISGHATLYWYQQILGQGPKLLIQFQNNGVVDDSQLPKDRFSAERLKGVDSTLKIQPAKLEDSAVYLCASSGLAGGPYEQFFGPGTRLTVL.

The chain combines TRBV12-5 with TRBJ2-1; weak D call: TRBD2 (5 bases). Trimming cost V 3 bases and J 0 bases, with 9 bases left between them. In germline, CDR1 is LGHNT, CDR2 FRNRAP. This CDR3 comprises 15 residues. The CDR3 loop is CASGFSGSSYNEQFF. In DNA, the CDR3 is TGTGCTAGTGGTTTCAGTGGGAGCTCCTACAATGAGCAGTTCTTC.

The chain joins TRBV6-8 to TRBJ2-7; D possibly matches TRBD1 or TRBD2 (5 bases each). CDR1 is MNHGY and CDR2 is SAAAGT in the germline V gene. Deletions cut 7 bases from V and 5 bases from J, with 15 bases between. The CDR3 has 13 amino acids. In DNA, the CDR3 is TGTGCCAGCACGAAGGGGACGGAGGACGAGCAGTACTTC. Translation: CASTKGTEDEQYF.

This clone was observed once. V gene TRBV30 combines with J gene TRBJ1-1; D remains unclear. The CDR3 sequence is 16 residues long. The V end lost 0 bases, the J end lost 0 bases, and 14 bases lay between the germline ends. Germline loops: CDR1 GTSNPN, CDR2 SVGIG (reference sequence). The CDR3 reads CAWSVLGFPLNTEAFF. CDR3 sequence (DNA): TGTGCCTGGAGTGTACTTGGATTCCCCCTGAACACTGAAGCTTTCTTT. The whole variable domain, remainder taken from reference TRBV30 and TRBJ1-1, is SQTIHQWPATLVQPVGSPLSLECTVEGTSNPNLYWYRQAAGRGLQLLFYSVGIGQISSEVPQNLSASRPQDRQFILSSKKLLLSDSGFYLCAWSVLGFPLNTEAFFGQGTRLTVV.

The chain joins TRBV18 to TRBJ1-3; no definite D call. Germline values: CDR1 KGHSH, CDR2 LQKENI. V lost 0 bases, J lost 4 bases, and 10 bases lay in between. This CDR3 has 15 amino acids. CDR3 amino acids: CASSPPSAGGNTIYF. In nucleotides, the CDR3 is TGTGCCAGCTCACCACCCAGTGCCGGGGGAAACACCATATATTTT. Based on the CDR3 plus reference TRBV18 and TRBJ1-3, the full variable domain is NAGVMQNPRHLVRRRGQEARLRCSPMKGHSHVYWYRQLPEEGLKFMVYLQKENIIDESGMPKERFSAEFPKEGPSILRIQQVVRGDSAAYFCASSPPSAGGNTIYFGEGSWLTVV.

The rearrangement joins TRBV27 to TRBJ1-2; D remains ambiguous. The ends were cut back, 1 base at V and 2 bases at J, with 11 bases in the middle. Germline CDR1 is MNHEY and CDR2 is SMNVEV (reference sequence). The CDR3 spans 15 residues. The CDR3 is CASSLFAHGNYGYTF. In DNA form, the CDR3 reads TGTGCCAGCAGTTTATTCGCACACGGAAACTATGGCTACACCTTC.

This rearrangement joins TRBV7-9 to TRBJ2-3; perhaps TRBD1 as D (6 bases). Germline CDR1 is SEHNR and CDR2 is FQNEAQ (reference sequence). The CDR3 spans 16 residues. V lost 5 bases to trimming and J lost 2 bases, with 17 bases between them. As DNA, the CDR3 is TGTGCCAGCAGCGCGGCCGGGACAACCTACACAGATACGCAGTATTTT. It codes for CASSAAGTTYTDTQYF.

The J gene is TRBJ1-1, the V gene TRBV9; possibly TRBD1 for D (5 bases). V lost 0 bases and J 1 base, leaving 13 bases between the germline ends. The germline gives CDR1 SGDLS, CDR2 YYNGEE. The CDR3 loop spans 16 amino acids. CDR3 DNA sequence: TGTGCCAGCAGCGTAGCGGGTGGGGGGAAGAACACTGAAGCTTTCTTT. Translated: CASSVAGGGKNTEAFF.

The chain is built from TRBV7-9 and TRBJ1-4; D is undetermined. The germline V gene has CDR1 SEHNR and CDR2 FQNEAQ (reference sequence). Trimming took 2 bases from V and 0 from J, leaving 10 bases between them. The CDR3 is 16 amino acids. The CDR3 DNA is TGTGCCAGCAGCTTATATTGGGAAGCAACTAATGAAAAACTGTTTTTT. Translated: CASSLYWEATNEKLFF.

J is TRBJ1-2 and V is TRBV5-1; no clear D. Trimming stripped 1 base from V and 0 bases from J, with 10 bases between. This CDR3 has 15 residues. Germline V gene data show CDR1 as SGHRS and CDR2 as YFSETQ. CDR3 region: CASSLREGPNYGYTF. The CDR3 region has the DNA TGCGCCAGCAGCTTGCGTGAGGGCCCTAACTATGGCTACACCTTC.

The chain is built from TRBV9 and TRBJ2-1; 7 nucleotides line up with TRBD2. Germline V gives CDR1 SGDLS, CDR2 YYNGEE. V gave up 2 bases and J gave up 1 base; unmatched junction bases: 6. CDR3 size: 16 residues. This chain's CDR3 is CASSVGAGFSYNEQFF. The CDR3 coding sequence is TGTGCCAGCAGCGTCGGAGCGGGGTTTTCCTACAATGAGCAGTTCTTC.

The V and J genes are TRBV5-5 and TRBJ2-7; perhaps D is TRBD1 or TRBD2 (5 bases each). CDR1 is SGHKS and CDR2 is YYEKEE in the germline V gene (reference sequence). Trimming pared 8 bases from V and 0 bases from J, leaving 15 bases between. The CDR3 loop spans 14 amino acids. The DNA for the CDR3 is TGTGCCAGTGCCCTTTGGGGGTCCTCCTACGAGCAGTACTTC. This translates into CASALWGSSYEQYF.

The genes are TRBV28 and TRBJ2-1; D is undetermined. This CDR3 is 15 amino acids long. With 5 bases removed from V and 0 bases from J, the gap between germline ends came to 11 bases. In germline, CDR1 is MDHEN, CDR2 SYDVKM. The CDR3 DNA reads TGTGCCAGCAGTCTGGGGTGGGGCTCCTACAATGAGCAGTTCTTC. It codes for CASSLGWGSYNEQFF.

This sequence joins TRBV5-1 and TRBJ2-7, with 10 bases lining up with TRBD1. There are 12 residues in the CDR3. The junction had 3 bases not matched to a gene; V was cut back by 7 bases and J by 5 bases. Per the germline V gene, CDR1 is SGHRS and CDR2 is YFSETQ. CDR3 region: CASGDRGHEQYF. In nucleotides, the CDR3 is TGCGCCAGCGGGGACAGGGGCCACGAGCAGTACTTC.

This chain joins TRBV5-1 and TRBJ2-7; possibly TRBD1 for D (5 bases). Germline loops: CDR1 SGHRS, CDR2 YFSETQ. V shed 4 bases and J shed 2 bases, with 19 bases lying between them. This CDR3 is 16 amino acids long. DNA of the CDR3: TGCGCCAGCAGCCAGGGCCCCCGAGACAGAGCCTACGAGCAGTACTTC. Translating gives CASSQGPRDRAYEQYF.

With regard to this clone: In the same sample, other DNA sequences code for this CDR3. The chain carries TRBV18 and TRBJ2-7; TRBD1 agrees at 9 bases. There are 15 residues in the CDR3. Per germline, CDR1 KGHSH and CDR2 LQKENI. The trim removed 3 bases at V and 4 bases at J, leaving 7 bases unmatched. CDR3 nucleotides: TGTGCCAGCTCACCGCCGGGACAGGGATCTTACGAGCAGTACTTC. Translation gives CASSPPGQGSYEQYF.

The count of this clone is one. This rearrangement joins TRBV6-5 to TRBJ2-7; the D gene could be TRBD1 or TRBD2 (5 bases each). The germline V and J ends were trimmed by 4 bases and 3 bases, with 13 bases remaining between them. CDR1 MNHEY and CDR2 SVGAGI come from the germline V gene. CDR3 length: 14 amino acids. CDR3 DNA sequence: TGTGCCAGCAGTTTGAGGGGCCCCTTCTACGAGCAGTACTTC. Protein sequence: CASSLRGPFYEQYF.

The chain combines TRBV5-1 with TRBJ1-6; D is perhaps TRBD1 (5 bases). CDR1 and CDR2 from the germline V gene are SGHRS and YFSETQ. The V end lost 6 bases, the J end lost 7 bases, and 14 bases lay between the germline ends. The length of the CDR3 is 14 residues. The DNA of the CDR3 is TGCGCCAGCACTTCGGGGCAGGGAAATTCACCCCTCCACTTT. This sequence encodes CASTSGQGNSPLHF.

The CDR3 bases are TGTGCCATGGCTAAGGGGGGAACAGATACGCAGTATTTT. Translating it yields CAMAKGGTDTQYF. J is TRBJ2-3 and V is TRBV10-3; D possibly matches TRBD1 or TRBD2 (6 bases each). This CDR3 spans 13 amino acids. Germline values: CDR1 ENHRY, CDR2 SYGVKD. Between the trimmed V and J ends, which lost 9 bases and 3 bases, there was a span of 13 bases.

This sequence joins TRBV11-2 and TRBJ2-7; 7 bases line up with TRBD1. Germline loops: CDR1 SGHAT, CDR2 FQNNGV. The CDR3 is 16 residues long. J gave up 3 bases and V 5 bases, and 13 bases lay outside the gene matches. The CDR3 DNA is TGTGCCAGCAGCACCCACAGGGGCCCCATGAACTACGAGCAGTACTTC. This sequence encodes CASSTHRGPMNYEQYF.